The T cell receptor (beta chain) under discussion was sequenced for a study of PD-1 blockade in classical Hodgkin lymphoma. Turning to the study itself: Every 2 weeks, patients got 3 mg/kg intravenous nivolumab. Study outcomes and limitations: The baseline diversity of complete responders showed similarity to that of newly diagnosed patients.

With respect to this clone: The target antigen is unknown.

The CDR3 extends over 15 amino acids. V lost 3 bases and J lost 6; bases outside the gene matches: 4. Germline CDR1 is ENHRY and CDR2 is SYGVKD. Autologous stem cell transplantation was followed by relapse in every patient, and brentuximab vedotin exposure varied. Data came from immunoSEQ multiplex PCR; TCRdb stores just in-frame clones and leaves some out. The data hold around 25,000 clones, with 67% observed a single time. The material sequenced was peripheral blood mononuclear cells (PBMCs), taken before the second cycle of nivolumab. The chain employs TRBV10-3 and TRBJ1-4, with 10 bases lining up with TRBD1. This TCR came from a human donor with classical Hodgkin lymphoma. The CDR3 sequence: CAISESGTGDEKLFF. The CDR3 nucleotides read TGTGCCATCAGTGAATCCGGGACAGGGGATGAAAAACTGTTTTTT.